This TCR beta chain was obtained from a study of T cell responses to AZD1222 COVID-19 vaccine. Overall study findings and caveats: There were vaccine-associated CD4 TCRs across spike, dominant at 160-218 and 743-854.

Turning to this clone: Its specificity is unknown.

The trim removed 5 bases at V and 4 bases at J, leaving 14 bases unmatched. Germline V gene lookup returns CDR1 SGHDN and CDR2 FVKESK. This CDR3 comprises 18 residues. Sequenced by immunoSEQ multiplex PCR; TCRdb stores in-frame clones only, minus some. The sample lists about 140,000 clones, approximately 91% seen once, with about 4.8% in the top ten. The chain employs TRBV14 and TRBJ1-6, with 7 bases fitting TRBD1. This sequence was found in an adult in good health. Sequenced here: peripheral blood, sampled on day 0 of AZD1222 vaccination. The CDR3 bases are TGTGCCAGCAGCAAGGAGGGGATCTCGGGACAGTATAATTCACCCCTCCACTTT. Protein product: CASSKEGISGQYNSPLHF. Supplemented by reference TRBV14 and TRBJ1-6, the full variable domain reads EAGVTQFPSHSVIEKGQTVTLRCDPISGHDNLYWYRRVMGKEIKFLLHFVKESKQDESGMPNNRFLAERTGGTYSTLKVQPAELEDSGVYFCASSKEGISGQYNSPLHFGNGTRLTVT.